The 32 T cell receptor beta chains in this list originate from one sample, sequenced in a study of human thymus T cells. Thymus pieces cut out during corrective heart surgery were the tissue that was used. Some clones are missing from TCRdb's copy, which holds only in-frame ones; the method was immunoSEQ multiplex PCR. The sample holds tens of thousands of clones, about 96% seen once. Sequencing used thymus tissue. Receptors were obtained from a boy under three years old with a congenital heart defect but otherwise immunologically healthy.

This chain joins TRBV27 and TRBJ2-2; 8 bases map to TRBD1. The CDR3 runs to 16 residues. The V gene end was trimmed by 2 bases and the J gene end by 0 bases; junction bases not matched to a gene: 2. Germline V gives CDR1 MNHEY, CDR2 SMNVEV (reference sequence). CDR3 sequence: CASSLPDRANTGELFF. CDR3 coding DNA: TGTGCCAGCAGTTTACCGGACAGGGCGAACACCGGGGAGCTGTTTTTT.

This clone was seen only once. The chain recombines TRBV27 with TRBJ2-1, with D uncertain. V shed 4 bases and J shed 4 bases, with 23 bases lying between them. Germline V gene sequence: CDR1 MNHEY, CDR2 SMNVEV (reference sequence). The CDR3 extends over 18 amino acids. CDR3 nucleotides: TGTGCCAGCAGTTCCACCCCCGGTGGGATCCCGCAATACAATGAGCAGTTCTTC. Translated, it gives CASSSTPGGIPQYNEQFF.

The sample holds one count of this clone. The chain joins TRBV27 to TRBJ2-5; 10 nucleotides align to TRBD1. CDR3 length: 15 residues. Germline CDR1 reads MNHEY; CDR2 reads SMNVEV (reference sequence). Losses at the gene ends were 7 bases for V and 0 bases for J; bases not matched to a gene: 5. The CDR3 nucleotides read TGTGCCAGCACGGGGACAGGGGACAACCAAGAGACCCAGTACTTC. It is translated as CASTGTGDNQETQYF.

The rearrangement uses TRBV5-6 and TRBJ2-7; a possible D gene is TRBD2 (5 bases). Germline V gene sequence: CDR1 SGHDT, CDR2 YYEEEE. V lost 0 bases and J lost 0, with 16 bases in between. This CDR3 contains 17 residues. In DNA, the CDR3 is TGTGCCAGCAGCTTGGTAACGGACGGGAATCCCTCCTACGAGCAGTACTTC. Its protein is CASSLVTDGNPSYEQYF.

This clone has a single count. This chain links TRBV27 with TRBJ2-6; D is tentatively TRBD1 or TRBD2 (6 bases each). Between the trimmed V and J ends, which lost 2 bases and 4 bases, there was a span of 15 bases. The CDR3 length is 17 residues. Germline V gene sequence: CDR1 MNHEY, CDR2 SMNVEV (reference sequence). The chain's CDR3 is CASSLPYTGRGANVLTF. CDR3 DNA: TGTGCCAGCAGTTTACCCTACACAGGGAGGGGGGCCAACGTCCTGACTTTC.

This sequence joins TRBV9 and TRBJ2-3; no reliable D call. This CDR3 has 11 amino acids. The V end was cut by 7 bases, the J end by 9 bases, with 12 bases between. CDR1 and CDR2 (germline): SGDLS, YYNGEE. CDR3: CASGGLGTQYF. CDR3 coding DNA: TGTGCCAGCGGTGGCCTCGGGACGCAGTATTTT.

The CDR3 region has the DNA TGTGCCAGTAGTATAAAGGGTCGACAGGCGCTCTCTGGAAACACCATATATTTT. This gives the protein CASSIKGRQALSGNTIYF. V is TRBV19 and J is TRBJ1-3, with TRBD1 as a possible D gene (6 bases). Trimming cost V 2 bases and J 0 bases, with 17 bases left between them. The CDR3 is 18 amino acids. Germline values: CDR1 LNHDA, CDR2 SQIVND (reference sequence). The whole variable domain, remainder taken from reference TRBV19 and TRBJ1-3, is DGGITQSPKYLFRKEGQNVTLSCEQNLNHDAMYWYRQDPGQGLRLIYYSQIVNDFQKGDIAEGYSVSREKKESFPLTVTSAQKNPTAFYLCASSIKGRQALSGNTIYFGEGSWLTVV.

The chain combines TRBV7-2 with TRBJ2-5, with D possibly matching TRBD2 (7 bases). Germline V gene sequence: CDR1 SGHTA, CDR2 FQGNSA. Between the trimmed V and J ends, which lost 2 bases and 5 bases, there was a span of 12 bases. The CDR3 is 14 residues long. The CDR3 nucleotides read TGTGCCAGCAGCTTACGGGGGGCTGGGGAGACCCAGTACTTC. As protein: CASSLRGAGETQYF.

This clone has only one observation. The rearrangement uses TRBV4-1 and TRBJ1-1, with D unclear. The length of the CDR3 is 14 residues. V dropped 4 bases and J dropped 3 bases, with 12 bases sitting between them. CDR1 and CDR2 (germline): MGHRA, YSYEKL. The CDR3 bases are TGCGCCAGCAGCCCCTCCGTTGGTTACACTGAAGCTTTCTTT. It codes for CASSPSVGYTEAFF.

This chain connects TRBV4-3 to TRBJ2-7, with D possibly being TRBD2 (6 bases). Trimming removed 1 base at V and 5 bases at J, with 30 bases between. CDR1 LGHNA and CDR2 YSLEER come from the germline V gene. CDR3 length: 20 residues. In DNA, the CDR3 is TGCGCCAGCAGCCAAGTTCCCCCCAATCCACTAGCCGAACAATCCAACGAGCAGTACTTC. It is translated as CASSQVPPNPLAEQSNEQYF.

This sequence joins TRBV19 and TRBJ1-2, with 7 bases lining up with TRBD1. The trim removed 6 bases at V and 7 bases at J, leaving 17 bases unmatched. Germline V gives CDR1 LNHDA, CDR2 SQIVND (reference sequence). The CDR3 totals 16 residues. DNA for the CDR3: TGTGCCAGTAGAAGTTTAGCCGGGACAGTTGGCAGTGGCTACACCTTC. Translated: CASRSLAGTVGSGYTF.

This sequence joins TRBV5-6 and TRBJ2-1, with 7 bases fitting TRBD1. V shed 0 bases, J shed 5 bases, and the junction held 8 bases outside the gene matches. This CDR3 contains 16 residues. Germline V gives CDR1 SGHDT, CDR2 YYEEEE. The CDR3 DNA is TGTGCCAGCAGCTTGGCAGAGGCCGACAGGGACAATGAGCAGTTCTTC. Translating it yields CASSLAEADRDNEQFF.

This chain uses TRBV6-1 with TRBJ2-3, with D tentatively TRBD1 (5 bases). The CDR3 has 13 amino acids. V was shortened by 4 bases and J by 9 bases, with 14 bases between the two germline ends. CDR1 is MNHNS, CDR2 SASEGT, per germline. The CDR3 DNA sequence: TGTGCCAGCAGTGCCAGACAGCCCGGGACGCAGTATTTT. Residues: CASSARQPGTQYF.

This rearrangement joins TRBV7-2 to TRBJ2-7; a weak D match, TRBD2 (6 bases). This CDR3 contains 15 residues. Germline CDR1 reads SGHTA; CDR2 reads FQGNSA. Between the trimmed V and J ends, which lost 6 bases and 6 bases, there was a span of 21 bases. As DNA, the CDR3 is TGTGCCAGCAGTTCTACTAGCAGGAGCCCCGGCGAGCAGTACTTC. This encodes CASSSTSRSPGEQYF.

This chain links TRBV5-1 with TRBJ2-2; TRBD2 might be the D (6 bases). Trimming pared 4 bases from V and 1 base from J, leaving 23 bases between. This CDR3 is built from 19 residues. Germline V gene lookup returns CDR1 SGHRS and CDR2 YFSETQ. Here the CDR3 reads CASSPESLATTGNTGELFF. The CDR3, as DNA: TGCGCCAGCAGCCCCGAAAGCCTAGCGACAACTGGGAACACCGGGGAGCTGTTTTTT.

The chain links TRBV10-3 to TRBJ2-7, with a weak D call TRBD2 (6 bases). Trimming took off 6 bases at V and 0 bases at J, with 18 bases between the two ends. The germline gives CDR1 ENHRY, CDR2 SYGVKD. The CDR3 consists of 16 residues. The CDR3 nucleotides are TGTGCCATCAGCGGAAGACGGGACGGGAGCTCCTACGAGCAGTACTTC. It is translated as CAISGRRDGSSYEQYF.

The V gene is TRBV6-1, the J gene TRBJ1-5; D is uncertain. From germline, CDR1 is MNHNS and CDR2 SASEGT. The V end was cut by 4 bases, the J end by 0 bases, with 13 bases between. The CDR3 is 16 amino acids. The CDR3 region is CASSVGRSYSNQPQHF. DNA for the CDR3: TGTGCCAGCAGTGTTGGACGGAGCTATAGCAATCAGCCCCAGCATTTT.

This chain links TRBV19 with TRBJ1-2; 9 bases are a match to TRBD1. The CDR3 consists of 16 residues. After removal of 5 bases from V and 2 bases from J, the junction contained 9 bases not matched to a gene. From germline, CDR1 is LNHDA and CDR2 SQIVND (reference sequence). CDR3 sequence reads: CASSLRDRVPNYGYTF. CDR3 DNA: TGTGCCAGTAGTCTTCGGGACAGGGTACCCAACTATGGCTACACCTTC.

V gene TRBV10-3 combines with J gene TRBJ1-3, with D possibly matching TRBD1 (5 bases). This CDR3 has 16 residues. The germline CDR1 and CDR2 sequences are ENHRY and SYGVKD. V dropped 3 bases and J dropped 6 bases, with 18 bases sitting between them. As DNA, the CDR3 is TGTGCCATCAGTGATTATGGGGACCCTAGATTAAACACCATATATTTT. Amino acids: CAISDYGDPRLNTIYF.

V and J are TRBV7-9 and TRBJ2-7; D might be TRBD2 (6 bases). Germline lookup yields CDR1 SEHNR and CDR2 FQNEAQ (reference sequence). The CDR3 totals 15 residues. Trimming removed 4 bases from V and 3 bases from J, with 16 bases in between. As DNA, the CDR3 is TGTGCCAGCAGCTCCCAAGGAGGGGTGATCTACGAGCAGTACTTC. It specifies CASSSQGGVIYEQYF.

Only one count was recorded for this clone. The genes are TRBV5-4 and TRBJ2-2; 8 bases fit TRBD1. With 1 base clipped from V and 4 bases from J, the junction kept 3 bases outside the gene matches. Germline lookup yields CDR1 SGHNT and CDR2 YYREEE (reference sequence). CDR3 length equals 15 residues. The CDR3 is CASSLPQGATGELFF. For the CDR3, the DNA is TGTGCCAGCAGCTTGCCCCAGGGGGCCACCGGGGAGCTGTTTTTT.

This clone was recorded once. The chain uses TRBV7-9 and TRBJ2-3; D may be TRBD1 or TRBD2 (6 bases each). Trimming took off 4 bases at V and 4 bases at J, with 24 bases between the two ends. Germline V gene data show CDR1 as SEHNR and CDR2 as FQNEAQ (reference sequence). The CDR3 is 18 residues long. The CDR3 reads CASSSKPRGQPGADTQYF. CDR3 sequence (DNA): TGTGCCAGCAGCTCCAAACCCCGGGGGCAGCCTGGGGCAGATACGCAGTATTTT.

This clone was observed a single time. This chain links TRBV30 with TRBJ1-2; tentative D call: TRBD1 (6 bases). The CDR3 contains 13 residues. Between the trimmed V and J ends, which lost 3 bases and 2 bases, there was a span of 10 bases. Per germline, CDR1 GTSNPN and CDR2 SVGIG (reference sequence). This CDR3 reads CAWRRDTNYGYTF. CDR3 coding DNA: TGTGCCTGGAGGAGGGACACCAACTATGGCTACACCTTC. Variable domain in full (rest from reference TRBV30 and TRBJ1-2): SQTIHQWPATLVQPVGSPLSLECTVEGTSNPNLYWYRQAAGRGLQLLFYSVGIGQISSEVPQNLSASRPQDRQFILSSKKLLLSDSGFYLCAWRRDTNYGYTFGSGTRLTVV.

The chain carries TRBV5-4 and TRBJ2-7, with 11 bases that match TRBD2. V was clipped by 4 bases and J by 3 bases; unmatched bases: 6. The CDR3 has 15 residues. The germline gives CDR1 SGHNT, CDR2 YYREEE (reference sequence). CDR3: CASSNLAGGGYEQYF. CDR3 bases: TGTGCCAGCAGCAATTTAGCGGGAGGGGGCTACGAGCAGTACTTC.

The CDR3 DNA is TGTGCCAGCTCACCGAAAGGGACCGGGGCTAATGAAAAACTGTTTTTT. This gives the protein CASSPKGTGANEKLFF. The rearrangement joins TRBV18 to TRBJ1-4; D is possibly TRBD1 (5 bases). V shed 3 bases and J shed 3 bases, with 14 bases lying between them. The CDR3 sequence is 16 residues long. CDR1 and CDR2 (germline): KGHSH, LQKENI.

The J gene is TRBJ2-3, the V gene TRBV12-5, with D perhaps TRBD2 (6 bases). V lost 5 bases and J 4 bases, leaving 19 bases between the germline ends. CDR1 is LGHNT, CDR2 FRNRAP, per germline. The CDR3 is made up of 16 amino acids. CDR3: CASGPEGTRPADTQYF. The CDR3 DNA reads TGTGCTAGTGGTCCGGAAGGGACTCGTCCCGCAGATACGCAGTATTTT.

The chain joins TRBV6-5 to TRBJ2-3; D is tentatively TRBD1 or TRBD2 (5 bases each). The V gene's germline CDR1 is MNHEY and CDR2 SVGAGI. CDR3 size: 16 residues. V was shortened by 2 bases and J by 5 bases, with 17 bases between the two germline ends. CDR3 sequence reads: CASSYNLGTVQDTQYF. CDR3 sequence (DNA): TGTGCCAGCAGTTACAACCTAGGGACCGTTCAAGATACGCAGTATTTT.

The chain links TRBV9 to TRBJ1-1; D is undetermined. The CDR3 length is 16 residues. Trimming removed 0 bases at V and 4 bases at J, with 16 bases between. Germline CDR1 is SGDLS and CDR2 is YYNGEE. DNA for the CDR3: TGTGCCAGCAGCGTAGTACGAGGGATGGTCGCCACTGAAGCTTTCTTT. This encodes CASSVVRGMVATEAFF.

V and J are TRBV7-9 and TRBJ1-6; D ambiguous. Trimming took 5 bases from V and 0 from J, leaving 20 bases between them. Germline V gene data show CDR1 as SEHNR and CDR2 as FQNEAQ (reference sequence). CDR3 length: 19 residues. The DNA of the CDR3 is TGTGCCAGCAGCCATAGAGTGCCCACATTAAGCTCCTATAATTCACCCCTCCACTTT. This sequence encodes CASSHRVPTLSSYNSPLHF.

The chain is built from TRBV5-1 and TRBJ2-2, with 15 bases lining up with TRBD2. Trimming took 4 bases from V and 5 from J; bases not matched to a gene: 9. The CDR3 consists of 18 residues. Germline CDR1 is SGHRS and CDR2 is YFSETQ. DNA for the CDR3: TGCGCCAGCAGCCAAACCGGGACTAGCGGGGGGTATACCGGGGAGCTGTTTTTT. Its protein is CASSQTGTSGGYTGELFF.

The rearrangement uses TRBV4-2 and TRBJ2-5, with 10 bases fitting TRBD2. The CDR3 runs 18 residues. Trimming cost V 5 bases and J 4 bases; bases outside gene matches: 16. The germline V gene has CDR1 LGHNA and CDR2 YNFKEQ. The CDR3 region is CASSKSRQREGPGETQYF. In nucleotides, the CDR3 is TGTGCCAGCAGCAAAAGTAGGCAGCGGGAGGGCCCGGGAGAGACCCAGTACTTC.

This chain joins TRBV7-2 and TRBJ2-5, with TRBD2 matching 8 bases. Trimming removed 4 bases from V and 5 bases from J; junction bases left unmatched: 12. Germline CDR1 is SGHTA and CDR2 is FQGNSA. This CDR3 is built from 16 residues. CDR3 nucleotides: TGTGCCAGCAGCTACGACATAGGCGGGGGGCTTGAGACCCAGTACTTC. It encodes CASSYDIGGGLETQYF.